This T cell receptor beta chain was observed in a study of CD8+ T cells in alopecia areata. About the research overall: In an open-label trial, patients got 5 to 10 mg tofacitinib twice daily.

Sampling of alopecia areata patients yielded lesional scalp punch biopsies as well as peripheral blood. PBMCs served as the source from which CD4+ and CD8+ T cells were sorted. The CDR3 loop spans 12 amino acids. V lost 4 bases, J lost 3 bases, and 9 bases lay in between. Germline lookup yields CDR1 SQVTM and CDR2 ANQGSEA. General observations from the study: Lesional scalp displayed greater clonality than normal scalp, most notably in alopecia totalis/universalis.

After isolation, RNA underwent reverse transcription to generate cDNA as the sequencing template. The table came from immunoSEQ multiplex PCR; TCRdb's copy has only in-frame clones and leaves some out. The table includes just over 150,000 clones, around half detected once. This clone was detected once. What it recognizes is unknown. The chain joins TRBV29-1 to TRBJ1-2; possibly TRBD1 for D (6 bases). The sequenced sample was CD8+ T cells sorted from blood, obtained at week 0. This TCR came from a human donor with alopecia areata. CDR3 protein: CSVVRQDYGYTF. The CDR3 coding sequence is TGCAGCGTTGTAAGACAGGACTATGGCTACACCTTC.